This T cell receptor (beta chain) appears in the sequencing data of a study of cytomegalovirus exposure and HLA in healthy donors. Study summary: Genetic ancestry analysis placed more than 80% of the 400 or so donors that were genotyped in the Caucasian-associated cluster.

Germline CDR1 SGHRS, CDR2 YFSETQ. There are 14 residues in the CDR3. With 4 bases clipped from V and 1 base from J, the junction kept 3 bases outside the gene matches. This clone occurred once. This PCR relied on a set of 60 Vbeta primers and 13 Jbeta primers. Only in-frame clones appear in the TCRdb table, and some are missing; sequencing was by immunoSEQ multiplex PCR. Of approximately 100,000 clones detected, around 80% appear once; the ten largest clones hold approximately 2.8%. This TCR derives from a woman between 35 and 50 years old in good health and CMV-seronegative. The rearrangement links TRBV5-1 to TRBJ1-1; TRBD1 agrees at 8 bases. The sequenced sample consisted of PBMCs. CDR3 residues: CASSPGQGNTEAFF. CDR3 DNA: TGCGCCAGCAGCCCAGGACAGGGGAACACTGAAGCTTTCTTT. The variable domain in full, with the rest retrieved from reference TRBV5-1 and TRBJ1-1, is KAGVTQTPRYLIKTRGQQVTLSCSPISGHRSVSWYQQTPGQGLQFLFEYFSETQRNKGNFPGRFSGRQFSNSRSEMNVSTLELGDSALYLCASSPGQGNTEAFFGQGTRLTVV.